The 15 T cell receptor beta chains below come from one sample, sequenced in a study of shared clonotypes between healthy human individuals. Method: immunoSEQ multiplex PCR; TCRdb's copy keeps in-frame clones and lacks some. The sample records about 2.4 million clones, 93% being singletons. Material: naive CD4+ T cells from PBMCs. Regarding subset: CD45RA+ positively selected. Every receptor here comes from a man aged 18 to 29 in good health. Some clones in this sample may be carry-over from other donors' samples.

V is TRBV30 and J is TRBJ2-2, with D unresolved. The CDR3 covers 14 residues. Germline assignment: CDR1 GTSNPN and CDR2 SVGIG (reference sequence). V shed 4 bases and J shed 2 bases, with 11 bases lying between them. The CDR3 DNA is TGTGCCTGGAAACGAGTGGCTAACACCGGGGAGCTGTTTTTT. Its translation is CAWKRVANTGELFF.

This chain links TRBV19 with TRBJ1-5, with D unclear. Germline CDR1 is LNHDA and CDR2 is SQIVND (reference sequence). V lost 5 bases and J lost 7, with 12 bases in between. This CDR3 has 13 residues. The CDR3 sequence is CASSSLAGQPQHF. The CDR3 DNA follows: TGTGCCAGTAGTTCTTTAGCGGGGCAGCCCCAGCATTTT.

This clone was recorded only once. The gene calls are TRBV19 and TRBJ1-1; D is unresolved. This CDR3 region has 13 residues. V was clipped by 0 bases and J by 3 bases, with 5 bases between them. From germline, CDR1 is LNHDA and CDR2 SQIVND (reference sequence). CDR3 coding DNA: TGTGCCAGTAGTATAGAACGGTACACTGAAGCTTTCTTT. The encoded protein is CASSIERYTEAFF.

The rearrangement links TRBV18 to TRBJ2-2; 9 nucleotides match TRBD1. V was clipped by 3 bases and J by 9 bases; unmatched bases: 2. Looked up from germline, CDR1 is KGHSH and CDR2 is LQKENI. This CDR3 has 13 amino acids. In DNA, the CDR3 is TGTGCCAGCTCACCGGACAGGGGCCGGGAGCTGTTTTTT. Translated: CASSPDRGRELFF.

The genes are TRBV29-1 and TRBJ2-2; TRBD1 or TRBD2 may be the D gene (5 bases each). The CDR3 extends over 14 amino acids. V was trimmed by 6 bases and J by 0 bases, leaving 11 bases between them. Germline V CDR1 and CDR2: SQVTM, ANQGSEA. The CDR3 sequence: CSVGTVTNTGELFF. CDR3 nucleotide sequence: TGCAGCGTGGGGACGGTTACGAACACCGGGGAGCTGTTTTTT.

A few counts support this clone. Other DNA sequences from this sample encode an identical CDR3 as well. As DNA, the CDR3 is TGTGCCACCAGCAGTTACACTGAAGCTTTCTTT. It is translated as CATSSYTEAFF. The rearrangement links TRBV15 to TRBJ1-1, with D uncertain. This CDR3 is 11 amino acids long. Trimming removed 3 bases from V and 3 bases from J, with 2 bases in between. In germline, CDR1 is LNHNV, CDR2 YYDKDF (reference sequence).

This clone was seen only once. At one end, the junction sequence differs from germline, possibly due to a read error. The chain recombines TRBV18 with TRBJ2-6, with 7 positions matching TRBD1. This CDR3 comprises 19 residues. Germline CDR1 KGHSH, CDR2 LQKENI. The chain's CDR3 is CASSSPTGTAPSGANVLTF. CDR3 sequence (DNA): TGTGCCAGCTCATCACCCACCGGGACAGCGCCTTCTGGGGCCAACGTCCTGACTTTC.

The chain couples TRBV30 to TRBJ2-7, with TRBD1 matching over 7 bases. Per the germline V gene, CDR1 is GTSNPN and CDR2 is SVGIG (reference sequence). With 5 bases clipped from V and 6 bases from J, the junction kept 13 bases outside the gene matches. This CDR3 has 14 residues. The CDR3 bases are TGTGCCTGGTCTACCGGGACAGCCTATACCGAGCAGTACTTC. This encodes CAWSTGTAYTEQYF.

The J gene is TRBJ2-5, the V gene TRBV27, with TRBD2 as a possible D gene (5 bases). The CDR3 runs 14 residues. CDR1 is MNHEY, CDR2 SMNVEV, per germline (reference sequence). Trimming cost V 9 bases and J 3 bases, with 17 bases left between them. CDR3 sequence reads: CARSLRGREETQYF. The CDR3 nucleotides read TGTGCCAGGTCCTTGAGAGGGCGCGAAGAGACCCAGTACTTC.

The chain links TRBV7-3 to TRBJ2-3; TRBD2 is a possible D gene (6 bases). Deletions cut 3 bases from V and 4 bases from J, with 14 bases between. The CDR3 loop spans 15 amino acids. CDR1 and CDR2 from the germline V gene are SGHTA and FQGTGA. DNA of the CDR3: TGTGCCAGCAGCTTTGCGGGAAGTGGCGCAGATACGCAGTATTTT. Its protein product is CASSFAGSGADTQYF.

This clone was observed a single time. This sequence joins TRBV9 and TRBJ2-3; no clear D gene. The CDR3 is made up of 12 amino acids. Germline CDR1 reads SGDLS; CDR2 reads YYNGEE. V lost 4 bases, J lost 3 bases, and 6 bases lay in between. The CDR3 loop reads CASSPATDTQYF. CDR3 coding DNA: TGTGCCAGCAGCCCGGCGACAGATACGCAGTATTTT.

The gene calls are TRBV5-1 and TRBJ2-1, with 14 nucleotides matching TRBD2. Per germline, CDR1 SGHRS and CDR2 YFSETQ. The ends lost 4 bases at V and 8 bases at J; junction bases unmatched: 5. This CDR3 has 15 amino acids. The CDR3 spells CASSAGTSGSDEQFF. In DNA, the CDR3 is TGCGCCAGCAGCGCCGGGACTAGCGGGAGTGATGAGCAGTTCTTC.

This chain uses TRBV18 with TRBJ1-5; a weak D match, TRBD1 (6 bases). The CDR3 covers 14 residues. Germline CDR1 is KGHSH and CDR2 is LQKENI. Trimming pared 5 bases from V and 4 bases from J, leaving 12 bases between. CDR3 bases: TGTGCCAGCTCAGGGGGAGGGGGAAATCAGCCCCAGCATTTT. Encoded protein: CASSGGGGNQPQHF. The full variable domain, rest sourced from reference TRBV18 and TRBJ1-5, is NAGVMQNPRHLVRRRGQEARLRCSPMKGHSHVYWYRQLPEEGLKFMVYLQKENIIDESGMPKERFSAEFPKEGPSILRIQQVVRGDSAAYFCASSGGGGNQPQHFGDGTRLSIL.

The rearrangement links TRBV29-1 to TRBJ2-3; no clear D. Trimming stripped 7 bases from V and 2 bases from J, with 10 bases between. This CDR3 region has 12 residues. Germline V gene data show CDR1 as SQVTM and CDR2 as ANQGSEA. Written as DNA, the CDR3 is TGCAGCGACCTTACTACCACAGATACGCAGTATTTT. Amino acids: CSDLTTTDTQYF.

V and J are TRBV28 and TRBJ2-2; D may be TRBD2 (5 bases). Germline lookup yields CDR1 MDHEN and CDR2 SYDVKM. CDR3 length: 14 amino acids. The V and J ends lost 7 bases and 0 bases respectively, with 9 bases between them. DNA for the CDR3: TGTGCCAGCACCGCCGGGGCGAACACCGGGGAGCTGTTTTTT. It yields the protein CASTAGANTGELFF.